This is a list of T cell receptor beta chains from one sample in a study of blood T cells in healthy people across ages. TCRdb redid the calling of the 5' RACE reads with MiXCR, one entry per CDR3 protein. The sample carries almost 1 million distinct CDR3 sequences, roughly half recorded once. Sequenced material: blood. These receptors all come from a woman aged 60 to 75 in good health. Both conserved end residues are part of each CDR3. The D gene is left open where the match is weak. Size tells how often a clone was seen (once, few, many) or the class of an expanded clone, and some rows leave it out.

TGTGCCAGCAGCTTACGGCTAGCGGCCTACAATGAGCAGTTCTTC,CASSLRLAAYNEQFF,TRBV7-3,TRBJ2-1,TRBD2,few
TGCGCCAGCAGCTTGGAGGCAGGGTTGGACAATGAGCAGTTCTTC,CASSLEAGLDNEQFF,TRBV5-1,TRBJ2-1,-,-
TGCGCCAGCAGCCAACAACAGGGGCCCCTCCACTTT,CASSQQQGPLHF,TRBV4-1,TRBJ1-6,TRBD1,-
TGCAGTGCTAGAGATAGGGGGGCCGGGACAGGGAAGGGTGGCTACACCTTC,CSARDRGAGTGKGGYTF,TRBV20-1,TRBJ1-2,TRBD1,-
TGCGCCAGCAGCCAAGAACGACTAGGTTGGGTGACAGAGACCCAGTACTTC,CASSQERLGWVTETQYF,TRBV5-1,TRBJ2-5,-,-
TGTGCCAGCAGCTCAGAGTGGGGGATAAACAATGAGCAGTTCTTC,CASSSEWGINNEQFF,TRBV13,TRBJ2-1,-,-
TGTGCCAGCAGTTATCGGAAGGGCGGGAATGAGCAGTTCTTC,CASSYRKGGNEQFF,TRBV6-6,TRBJ2-1,-,few
TGTGCCAGCAGATTCCCCAATCAGCCCCAGCATTTT,CASRFPNQPQHF,TRBV28,TRBJ1-5,-,-
TGCAGTGCTAGAGATTCGGGGAGAGAGACCCAGTACTTC,CSARDSGRETQYF,TRBV20-1,TRBJ2-5,-,-
TGCGCCAGCAGCTTCAATAACCCAGGCCCCACTAGCGGGAGAGTGGATACGCAGTATTTT,CASSFNNPGPTSGRVDTQYF,TRBV5-1,TRBJ2-3,TRBD2,few
TGTGCCAGCAGTTTTCGGACTAGCGGGGCAGATACGCAGTATTTT,CASSFRTSGADTQYF,TRBV12-3/TRBV12-4,TRBJ2-3,TRBD2,-
TGTGCCAGCAGCTTAGCCCCTATAGCGGCGTCTTCCTACAATGAGCAGTTCTTC,CASSLAPIAASSYNEQFF,TRBV7-8,TRBJ2-1,-,-
TGTGCCAGCAGCCCCGGACTCCTGTCGGATATTGGGAATCAGCCCCAGCATTTT,CASSPGLLSDIGNQPQHF,TRBV28,TRBJ1-5,-,-
TGTGCCAGCAGCTCCTCCGGCGGGCTCTACGAGCAGTACTTC,CASSSSGGLYEQYF,TRBV13,TRBJ2-7,-,-
TGTGCCAGCTCACCCCTGAGGGAACAAAAGCGCGAGCAGTACTTC,CASSPLREQKREQYF,TRBV18,TRBJ2-7,-,-
TGCAGTGCTTATACTTTTGAGTTGGCGGAGACCTACAATGAGCAGTTCTTC,CSAYTFELAETYNEQFF,TRBV20-1,TRBJ2-1,-,-